This entry lists 17 T cell receptor beta chains sequenced from one sample in a study of T cell responses to AZD1222 COVID-19 vaccine. The method was immunoSEQ multiplex PCR; TCRdb's version includes in-frame clones alone and lacks a portion of them. The sample records around 150,000 clones, more than 90% being singletons. The sample here was peripheral blood, taken on day 0 of AZD1222 vaccination. These receptors all stem from an adult in good health.

The chain combines TRBV13 with TRBJ2-3; TRBD1 might be the D (5 bases). Looked up from germline, CDR1 is PRHDT and CDR2 is FYEKMQ (reference sequence). The length of the CDR3 is 15 residues. V was pared by 3 bases and J by 4 bases, with 14 bases between. The CDR3 sequence: CASSFQGPLADTQYF. The CDR3, as DNA: TGTGCCAGCAGCTTTCAGGGTCCTTTGGCAGATACGCAGTATTTT.

The chain combines TRBV3-1 (or the pseudogene TRBV3-2) with TRBJ1-2; 9 positions agree with TRBD1. CDR1 is LGHDT and CDR2 is YNNKEL in the germline V gene (reference sequence). Trimming at V came to 4 bases and at J to 12 bases, leaving 9 bases not matched to a gene. The CDR3 length is 13 residues. Written as DNA, the CDR3 is TGTGCCAGCAGCCTATCGGGACAGGGAGGTGACACCTTC. It is translated as CASSLSGQGGDTF.

V is TRBV5-5 and J is TRBJ1-2; perhaps TRBD1 as D (5 bases). Between the trimmed V and J ends, which lost 0 bases and 7 bases, there was a span of 16 bases. Germline CDR1 and CDR2: SGHKS and YYEKEE (reference sequence). The CDR3 consists of 15 residues. This CDR3 reads CASSLEQGGWGGYTF. DNA of the CDR3: TGTGCCAGCAGCTTGGAGCAGGGAGGTTGGGGTGGCTACACCTTC.

The V and J genes are TRBV3-1 (or the pseudogene TRBV3-2) and TRBJ1-2; D not resolved. Trimming pared 4 bases from V and 6 bases from J, leaving 15 bases between. CDR3 length: 14 amino acids. Germline-derived CDR1 and CDR2 are LGHDT and YNNKEL (reference sequence). The CDR3 nucleotides read TGTGCCAGCAGCCTCAGAGTTCGGACGGATGGCTACACCTTC. Translating it yields CASSLRVRTDGYTF.

The rearrangement links TRBV5-6 to TRBJ1-5; D is unresolved. The germline gives CDR1 SGHDT, CDR2 YYEEEE. There are 12 residues in the CDR3. The germline V and J ends were trimmed by 2 bases and 5 bases, with 5 bases remaining between them. CDR3 in DNA: TGTGCCAGCAGCTTTTCCGATCAGCCCCAGCATTTT. This gives the protein CASSFSDQPQHF.

The chain has TRBV2 and TRBJ1-5; D is undetermined. Trimming took off 2 bases at V and 0 bases at J, with 8 bases between the two ends. This CDR3 is built from 15 residues. Germline V gene data show CDR1 as SNHLY and CDR2 as FYNNEI. This CDR3 reads CASSESRNSNQPQHF. CDR3 nucleotide sequence: TGTGCCAGCAGTGAAAGCAGGAATAGCAATCAGCCCCAGCATTTT.

The chain links TRBV28 to TRBJ2-7; 8 positions match TRBD1. The CDR3 is 15 residues long. V lost 5 bases, J lost 3 bases, and 9 bases stayed unmatched. Germline lookup yields CDR1 MDHEN and CDR2 SYDVKM. In DNA form, the CDR3 reads TGTGCCAGCAGTGTATTACAGGGGGTTCTCTACGAGCAGTACTTC. Translating gives CASSVLQGVLYEQYF.

V gene TRBV18 combines with J gene TRBJ1-5; 8 bases line up with TRBD1. This CDR3 has 16 residues. The V segment lost 2 bases and the J segment 6 bases; nucleotides outside the gene matches: 9. Per germline, CDR1 KGHSH and CDR2 LQKENI. CDR3 amino acids: CASSPGQGIVSQPQHF. The CDR3 DNA reads TGTGCCAGCTCACCAGGACAGGGCATTGTGAGTCAGCCCCAGCATTTT.

This clone was observed a single time. This chain joins TRBV10-1 and TRBJ2-7, with D possibly being TRBD1 (5 bases). Germline CDR1 reads WNHNN; CDR2 reads SYGVQD (reference sequence). V lost 2 bases to trimming and J lost 3 bases, with 11 bases between them. The CDR3 spans 14 residues. For the CDR3, the DNA is TGCGCCAGCAGTGAGAGACAGTCAAACTACGAGCAGTACTTC. As protein: CASSERQSNYEQYF.

This chain joins TRBV5-1 and TRBJ2-7; TRBD1 agrees at 8 bases. V trimming: 0 bases; J trimming: 4 bases; junction bases outside the gene matches: 9. The CDR3 is made up of 16 amino acids. CDR1 SGHRS and CDR2 YFSETQ come from the germline V gene. In nucleotides, the CDR3 is TGCGCCAGCAGCTTGGCCCCGGACAGGGATCCGTACGAGCAGTACTTC. Its protein is CASSLAPDRDPYEQYF.

The chain uses TRBV19 and TRBJ1-1; TRBD1 is a possible D gene (5 bases). V was shortened by 0 bases and J by 8 bases, with 22 bases between the two germline ends. This CDR3 region has 17 residues. The germline CDR1 and CDR2 sequences are LNHDA and SQIVND (reference sequence). The CDR3 DNA reads TGTGCCAGTAGTATAGAATTCAGGGCCCGGGTTCCTTCCGAAGCTTTCTTT. Translation: CASSIEFRARVPSEAFF.

The chain joins TRBV12-5 to TRBJ1-2; 7 bases are shared with TRBD1. V shed 5 bases and J 8 bases; nucleotides not matched to a gene: 8. CDR1 LGHNT and CDR2 FRNRAP come from the germline V gene. The CDR3 is 13 amino acids. CDR3 protein: CASGPRQGGGYTF. The CDR3 DNA follows: TGTGCTAGTGGTCCTAGACAGGGAGGCGGCTACACCTTC.

The chain employs TRBV28 and TRBJ2-7; D not certain. Germline values: CDR1 MDHEN, CDR2 SYDVKM. The CDR3 totals 14 residues. The ends were cut back, 3 bases at V and 2 bases at J, with 11 bases in the middle. CDR3 protein: CASSFSPGAYEQYF. CDR3 in DNA: TGTGCCAGCAGTTTTTCCCCTGGGGCCTACGAGCAGTACTTC.

The sample holds one count of this clone. The chain links TRBV28 to TRBJ2-7; tentative D call: TRBD2 (6 bases). Germline values: CDR1 MDHEN, CDR2 SYDVKM. Trimming left V 2 bases short and J 5 bases short, with 10 bases between. This CDR3 spans 13 amino acids. The CDR3 coding sequence is TGTGCCAGCAGTTTAGCGGGGATCAACGAGCAGTACTTC. It is translated as CASSLAGINEQYF.

V is TRBV19 and J is TRBJ2-5; the D gene is possibly TRBD2 (6 bases). There are 14 residues in the CDR3. V lost 3 bases and J lost 4, with 12 bases in between. Germline assignment: CDR1 LNHDA and CDR2 SQIVND (reference sequence). CDR3 in DNA: TGTGCCAGTAGTATTGGGGGGATGGGAGAGACCCAGTACTTC. Translating gives CASSIGGMGETQYF.

V and J are TRBV5-1 and TRBJ2-3; TRBD2 matches 9 bases. The CDR3 sequence is 16 residues long. Germline CDR1 and CDR2: SGHRS and YFSETQ. V lost 2 bases, J lost 3 bases, and 7 bases stayed unmatched. The CDR3 region is CASSFRGSGGTDTQYF. The CDR3 region has the DNA TGCGCCAGCAGCTTCCGGGGGAGCGGGGGGACAGATACGCAGTATTTT.

V is TRBV5-1 and J is TRBJ1-3; D possibly corresponds to TRBD1 (5 bases). CDR1 and CDR2 (germline): SGHRS, YFSETQ. With 4 bases removed from V and 4 bases from J, the gap between germline ends came to 18 bases. CDR3 size: 16 residues. The CDR3 sequence is CASSPRFVGTGNTIYF. The CDR3 DNA sequence: TGCGCCAGCAGCCCACGGTTTGTGGGGACCGGAAACACCATATATTTT.